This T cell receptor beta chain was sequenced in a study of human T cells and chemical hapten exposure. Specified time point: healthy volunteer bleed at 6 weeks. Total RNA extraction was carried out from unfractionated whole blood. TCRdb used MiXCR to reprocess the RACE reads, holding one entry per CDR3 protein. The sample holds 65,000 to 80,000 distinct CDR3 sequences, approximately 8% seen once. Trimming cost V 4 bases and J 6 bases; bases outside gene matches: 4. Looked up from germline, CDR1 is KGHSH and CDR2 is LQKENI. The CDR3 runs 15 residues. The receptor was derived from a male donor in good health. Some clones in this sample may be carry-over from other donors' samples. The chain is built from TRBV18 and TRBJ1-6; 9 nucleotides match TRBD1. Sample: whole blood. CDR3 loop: CASSLGTGTNSPLHF. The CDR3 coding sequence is TGTGCCAGCTCACTCGGGACAGGGACTAATTCACCCCTCCACTTT.